The sequence of this T cell receptor beta chain was determined in a study of shared clonotypes between healthy human individuals. Study in general: A couple of women and a few men aged 18 to 49 made up the donors.

Points on this clone: Additional DNA sequences in this sample encode the identical CDR3.

This table comes from immunoSEQ multiplex PCR, and its TCRdb copy is limited to in-frame clones, with some not included. The table has 200,000 to 250,000 clones, 60% to 70% seen once. The sample taken for sequencing was memory CD4+ T cells sorted from blood. Subset here: CD45RA-negative fraction. The receptor was derived from a man aged 25 to 45 in good health.

CDR3 in amino acids: CASSPPGRGETQYF. The DNA of the CDR3 is TGTGCCAGCTCACCACCAGGCCGCGGGGAGACCCAGTACTTC. The gene calls are TRBV18 and TRBJ2-5; TRBD2 might be the D (5 bases). This CDR3 contains 14 residues. Germline-derived CDR1 and CDR2 are KGHSH and LQKENI. V lost 0 bases, J lost 5 bases, and 10 bases lay in between.